The following is a T cell receptor beta chain sequence with its context. The data were obtained in a study of metastatic and nonmetastatic thyroid tumors. TCRdb re-processed the PCR reads through MiXCR. The sample contains about 15,000 clones, roughly 21% of which appear only once. Not a single patient had been given any form of treatment at any point before undergoing thyroid surgery. From germline, CDR1 is MNHEY and CDR2 SVGEGT. The CDR3 sequence is 12 residues long. V lost 6 bases to trimming and J lost 3 bases, with 9 bases between them. This clonotype was sampled from a female donor with papillary thyroid cancer or a benign thyroid nodule (not recorded which). Some clones in this sample may be carry-over from other donors' samples. What was sequenced was tumor tissue. The chain links TRBV6-2 or TRBV6-3 to TRBJ2-7; D is ambiguous. The DNA for the CDR3 is TGTGCCAGCAGCCCACCTTTCTACGAGCAGTACTTC. Its protein product is CASSPPFYEQYF.